These 26 T cell receptor beta chains were sequenced from one sample in a study of Ad26.COV2.S vaccination and SARS-CoV-2 variants. As to treatment: 15 to 20 received Ad26.COV2.S at low or high dose, single or two shots; five or six received placebo; per-sample allocation not given. Day 63 after the first vaccine or placebo injection was the time point for sampling. The table came from immunoSEQ multiplex PCR; TCRdb's copy has only in-frame clones and leaves some out. The repertoire consists of about 350,000 clones, with 85% occurring once and the leading ten covering 3.3%. The sample here was peripheral blood, taken in a trial of Ad26.COV2.S vaccine versus placebo. These receptor sequences come from a person between 18 and 59 years old who received the Ad26.COV2.S COVID-19 vaccine or a placebo.

The chain recombines TRBV27 with TRBJ2-1; the D gene is possibly TRBD1 (5 bases). V dropped 6 bases and J dropped 3 bases, with 15 bases sitting between them. Germline loops: CDR1 MNHEY, CDR2 SMNVEV (reference sequence). The CDR3 has 15 residues. The CDR3 loop is CASSLDSYGYNEQFF. Here the CDR3 DNA reads TGTGCCAGCAGCTTAGACAGTTACGGCTACAATGAGCAGTTCTTC.

The table lists this clone with a count of one. The rearrangement links TRBV27 to TRBJ1-4; 8 bases are shared with TRBD1. After removal of 6 bases from V and 8 bases from J, the junction contained 8 bases not matched to a gene. Germline V CDR1 and CDR2: MNHEY, SMNVEV (reference sequence). This CDR3 spans 14 amino acids. CDR3 coding DNA: TGTGCCAGCAGGATGACAGGGGTTAAAGAAAAACTGTTTTTT. It translates to CASRMTGVKEKLFF. Based on the CDR3 plus reference TRBV27 and TRBJ1-4, the full variable domain is EAQVTQNPRYLITVTGKKLTVTCSQNMNHEYMSWYRQDPGLGLRQIYYSMNVEVTDKGDVPEGYKVSRKEKRNFPLILESPSPNQTSLYFCASRMTGVKEKLFFGSGTQLSVL.

The CDR3 protein is CATSRGVGKTSGRHNEQFF. In nucleotides, the CDR3 is TGTGCCACCAGCAGAGGGGTAGGAAAGACTAGCGGGAGGCACAATGAGCAGTTCTTC. J is TRBJ2-1 and V is TRBV15; 13 nucleotides align to TRBD2. V shed 1 base, J shed 5 bases, and the junction held 11 bases outside the gene matches. Germline V gene sequence: CDR1 LNHNV, CDR2 YYDKDF (reference sequence). The CDR3 totals 19 residues.

The chain couples TRBV28 to TRBJ2-7; 7 bases agree with TRBD1. CDR3 size: 12 residues. With V trimmed by 8 bases and J by 1 base, 2 bases remained unmatched. Germline CDR1 is MDHEN and CDR2 is SYDVKM. The CDR3 coding sequence is TGTGCCAGCCAGGACAGGTCCTACGAGCAGTACTTC. Translated, it gives CASQDRSYEQYF.

The chain joins TRBV4-1 to TRBJ2-7; TRBD1 aligns across 8 bases. There are 15 residues in the CDR3. Germline lookup yields CDR1 MGHRA and CDR2 YSYEKL. The V gene end was trimmed by 1 base and the J gene end by 3 bases; junction bases not matched to a gene: 5. The CDR3 loop reads CASSQGTGYHYEQYF. CDR3 DNA: TGCGCCAGCAGCCAAGGGACAGGGTATCACTACGAGCAGTACTTC.

V is TRBV2 and J is TRBJ1-3, with D tentatively TRBD1 (6 bases). CDR1 and CDR2 (germline): SNHLY, FYNNEI. The CDR3 runs to 15 residues. The V end was cut by 2 bases, the J end by 2 bases, with 10 bases between. The CDR3 region is CASSEWWGPGNTIYF. The CDR3 DNA sequence: TGTGCCAGCAGTGAATGGTGGGGGCCTGGAAACACCATATATTTT.

J is TRBJ2-7 and V is TRBV7-2; 8 nucleotides line up with TRBD2. V shed 7 bases and J 0 bases; nucleotides not matched to a gene: 5. Germline V gene sequence: CDR1 SGHTA, CDR2 FQGNSA. This CDR3 has 14 amino acids. The CDR3 DNA reads TGTGCCAGCACTAATAGCGGGACCTCCTACGAGCAGTACTTC. Translation gives CASTNSGTSYEQYF.

The rearrangement links TRBV11-2 to TRBJ2-7; 8 bases agree with TRBD1. The CDR3 spans 16 residues. V dropped 5 bases and J dropped 5; count of bases not matched to a gene: 14. Germline V gene sequence: CDR1 SGHAT, CDR2 FQNNGV. CDR3 residues: CASSTPVRGPLDEQYF. The CDR3 DNA reads TGTGCCAGCAGCACACCGGTCAGGGGGCCTTTGGACGAGCAGTACTTC.

The chain links TRBV10-3 to TRBJ2-6, with D tentatively TRBD1 or TRBD2 (5 bases each). V lost 3 bases, J lost 1 base, and 7 bases lay in between. Germline CDR1 is ENHRY and CDR2 is SYGVKD. CDR3 length: 15 residues. The DNA of the CDR3 is TGTGCCATCAGTGAAGGGGAGTCTGGGGCCAACGTCCTGACTTTC. Translated, it gives CAISEGESGANVLTF.

This clone has a count of ten or more. This chain uses TRBV4-3 with TRBJ2-3, with 8 positions matching TRBD2. V was pared by 1 base and J by 2 bases, with 8 bases of the junction left unmatched. Germline V gene lookup returns CDR1 LGHNA and CDR2 YSLEER. This CDR3 has 17 amino acids. CDR3 in DNA: TGCGCCAGCAGCCAAGTTAGCAGCGGGGGATACACAGATACGCAGTATTTT. It encodes CASSQVSSGGYTDTQYF.

The chain couples TRBV7-2 to TRBJ2-1; D not resolved. Germline V gene sequence: CDR1 SGHTA, CDR2 FQGNSA. The V gene lost 5 bases and the J gene lost 0 bases, with 11 bases spanning the gap. The length of the CDR3 is 15 residues. The CDR3 region has the DNA TGTGCCAGCAGCCTAGACCTCCGCTCCTACAATGAGCAGTTCTTC. Translated, it gives CASSLDLRSYNEQFF.

The rearrangement uses TRBV6-4 and TRBJ1-2; TRBD1 matches at 7 bases. The germline gives CDR1 MRHNA, CDR2 SNTAGT. This CDR3 region has 14 residues. J gave up 7 bases and V 4 bases, and 9 bases lay outside the gene matches. The CDR3 nucleotides are TGTGCCAGCAGTGCCCTGACAGGGAGGGGTGGCTACACCTTC. Amino acids: CASSALTGRGGYTF.

J is TRBJ1-5 and V is TRBV10-2; weak D call: TRBD1 (6 bases). CDR3 length equals 15 residues. V dropped 1 base and J dropped 1 base, with 8 bases sitting between them. Germline V gene lookup returns CDR1 WSHSY and CDR2 SAAADI. The CDR3 protein is CASSELRGSNQPQHF. The DNA for the CDR3 is TGCGCCAGCAGTGAGTTGAGGGGGAGCAATCAGCCCCAGCATTTT.

The V and J genes are TRBV5-6 and TRBJ1-2, with unresolved D. Germline V lookup: CDR1 SGHDT, CDR2 YYEEEE. This CDR3 region has 14 residues. V shed 0 bases and J shed 3 bases, with 9 bases lying between them. CDR3 residues: CASSLAARDYGYTF. The CDR3 DNA is TGTGCCAGCAGCTTGGCCGCCAGAGACTATGGCTACACCTTC.

The chain has TRBV11-2 and TRBJ2-1; 9 bases fit TRBD2. The CDR3 is made up of 19 amino acids. Trimming removed 3 bases from V and 2 bases from J; junction bases left unmatched: 14. Germline-derived CDR1 and CDR2 are SGHAT and FQNNGV. CDR3 in amino acids: CASSFEGSGRTRPYNEQFF. The CDR3 nucleotides are TGTGCCAGCAGCTTTGAAGGTAGCGGGAGAACGCGCCCCTACAATGAGCAGTTCTTC.

V usage is TRBV9 and J usage is TRBJ1-2; D unclear. Looked up from germline, CDR1 is SGDLS and CDR2 is YYNGEE. The CDR3 is made up of 14 amino acids. Trimming pared 0 bases from V and 4 bases from J, leaving 10 bases between. CDR3 coding DNA: TGTGCCAGCAGCGTAGAAGGTAATAGCTATGGCTACACCTTC. Translated: CASSVEGNSYGYTF. Full variable domain (missing parts from reference TRBV9 and TRBJ1-2): DSGVTQTPKHLITATGQRVTLRCSPRSGDLSVYWYQQSLDQGLQFLIQYYNGEERAKGNILERFSAQQFPDLHSELNLSSLELGDSALYFCASSVEGNSYGYTFGSGTRLTVV.

The chain couples TRBV5-1 to TRBJ2-3; 11 bases match TRBD2. This CDR3 comprises 17 residues. CDR1 and CDR2 (germline): SGHRS, YFSETQ. After removal of 4 bases from V and 1 base from J, the junction contained 8 bases not matched to a gene. CDR3 sequence (DNA): TGCGCCAGCAGCCCTGTAGCGGGAGGGCCCCGCACAGATACGCAGTATTTT. It encodes CASSPVAGGPRTDTQYF. Together with reference TRBV5-1 and TRBJ2-3, the CDR3 gives the full variable domain: KAGVTQTPRYLIKTRGQQVTLSCSPISGHRSVSWYQQTPGQGLQFLFEYFSETQRNKGNFPGRFSGRQFSNSRSEMNVSTLELGDSALYLCASSPVAGGPRTDTQYFGPGTRLTVL.

The count of this clone is one. This chain links TRBV20-1 with TRBJ1-5; D unresolved. The CDR3 sequence is 14 residues long. The germline V gene has CDR1 DFQATT and CDR2 SNEGSKA (reference sequence). The ends were cut back, 3 bases at V and 3 bases at J, with 12 bases in the middle. As DNA, the CDR3 is TGCAGTGCTAGTAAGGGCATCACCAATCAGCCCCAGCATTTT. Protein sequence: CSASKGITNQPQHF.

In this sample, this clone turned up a few times. This sequence joins TRBV15 and TRBJ1-5; no clear D gene. The germline V and J ends were trimmed by 0 bases and 0 bases, with 6 bases remaining between them. The CDR3 has 15 amino acids. CDR1 and CDR2 from the germline V gene are LNHNV and YYDKDF (reference sequence). The CDR3 protein is CATSRDMGSNQPQHF. CDR3 coding DNA: TGTGCCACCAGCAGAGATATGGGTAGCAATCAGCCCCAGCATTTT.

Comment on this clone: Other DNA variants within this sample encode the same CDR3. The chain joins TRBV2 to TRBJ1-4; 8 bases line up with TRBD1. In germline, CDR1 is SNHLY, CDR2 FYNNEI. The J segment lost 7 bases and the V segment lost 6 bases, leaving 7 bases of the junction unmatched. The length of the CDR3 is 14 residues. The CDR3 is CASRDRVGSEKLFF. Written as DNA, the CDR3 is TGTGCCAGCAGGGACAGGGTTGGGTCTGAAAAACTGTTTTTT.

This chain links TRBV10-3 with TRBJ2-3; a weak D match, TRBD2 (6 bases). Germline CDR1 is ENHRY and CDR2 is SYGVKD. Trimming shortened V by 4 bases and J by 1 base, and 21 bases separated the two germline ends. The CDR3 loop spans 18 amino acids. In DNA form, the CDR3 reads TGTGCCATCAGTGCTGGGGGGAGGAGACCCTACGGCACAGATACGCAGTATTTT. Its protein is CAISAGGRRPYGTDTQYF.

The chain has TRBV6-2 or TRBV6-3 and TRBJ2-2; D not certain. Trimming took 6 bases from V and 6 from J, leaving 14 bases between them. CDR1 is MNHEY, CDR2 SVGEGT, per germline. The CDR3 spans 14 residues. The CDR3 loop reads CASSQSLTSGELFF. For the CDR3, the DNA is TGTGCCAGCAGCCAATCCTTAACGTCCGGGGAGCTGTTTTTT.

The chain recombines TRBV27 with TRBJ2-7; TRBD2 agrees at 9 bases. The CDR3 extends over 15 amino acids. CDR1 and CDR2 (germline): MNHEY, SMNVEV (reference sequence). With V trimmed by 3 bases and J by 1 base, 4 bases remained unmatched. CDR3 sequence: CASSFSSGKSYEQYF. The DNA for the CDR3 is TGTGCCAGCAGTTTCTCTAGCGGGAAATCCTACGAGCAGTACTTC.

CDR3 bases: TGTGCCAGCACCCTCTCGGGGGGGGATCAGCCCCAGCATTTT. Translation: CASTLSGGDQPQHF. This chain connects TRBV7-8 to TRBJ1-5, with D possibly TRBD1 on 5 matching bases. The CDR3 sequence is 14 residues long. The V end was cut by 7 bases, the J end by 5 bases, with 15 bases between. Germline CDR1 SGHVS, CDR2 FQNEAQ.

This clone was recorded only once. V usage is TRBV6-2 or TRBV6-3 and J usage is TRBJ1-2; no reliable D call. Germline V CDR1 and CDR2: MNHEY, SVGEGT. Trimming pared 0 bases from V and 4 bases from J, leaving 12 bases between. This CDR3 is 15 amino acids long. DNA for the CDR3: TGTGCCAGCAGTTACTCATCGGCTACCGTCTATGGCTACACCTTC. Its translation: CASSYSSATVYGYTF.

V and J are TRBV6-2 or TRBV6-3 and TRBJ1-1; D possibly corresponds to TRBD1 (5 bases). The CDR3 loop spans 15 amino acids. V shed 1 base and J shed 5 bases, with 14 bases lying between them. CDR1 is MNHEY, CDR2 SVGEGT, per germline. CDR3 sequence (DNA): TGTGCCAGCAGTTACTTGCTCGGGGGGTGGACTGAAGCTTTCTTT. This translates into CASSYLLGGWTEAFF.